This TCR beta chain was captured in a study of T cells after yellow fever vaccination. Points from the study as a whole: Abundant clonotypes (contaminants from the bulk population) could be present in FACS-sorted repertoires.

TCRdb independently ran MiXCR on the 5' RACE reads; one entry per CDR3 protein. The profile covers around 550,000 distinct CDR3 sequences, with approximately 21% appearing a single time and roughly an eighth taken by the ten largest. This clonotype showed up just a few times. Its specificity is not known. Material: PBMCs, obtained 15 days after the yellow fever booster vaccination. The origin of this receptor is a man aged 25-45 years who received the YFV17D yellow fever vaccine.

CDR3 bases: TGTGCCAGCAGCTTGGCGACTAGCGGAGGTGGCACCGGGGAGCTGTTTTTT. Residues: CASSLATSGGGTGELFF. The chain combines TRBV5-5 with TRBJ2-2; 9 bases are shared with TRBD2. Germline loops: CDR1 SGHKS, CDR2 YYEKEE (reference sequence). The trim removed 0 bases at V and 4 bases at J, leaving 7 bases unmatched. CDR3 length: 17 amino acids.